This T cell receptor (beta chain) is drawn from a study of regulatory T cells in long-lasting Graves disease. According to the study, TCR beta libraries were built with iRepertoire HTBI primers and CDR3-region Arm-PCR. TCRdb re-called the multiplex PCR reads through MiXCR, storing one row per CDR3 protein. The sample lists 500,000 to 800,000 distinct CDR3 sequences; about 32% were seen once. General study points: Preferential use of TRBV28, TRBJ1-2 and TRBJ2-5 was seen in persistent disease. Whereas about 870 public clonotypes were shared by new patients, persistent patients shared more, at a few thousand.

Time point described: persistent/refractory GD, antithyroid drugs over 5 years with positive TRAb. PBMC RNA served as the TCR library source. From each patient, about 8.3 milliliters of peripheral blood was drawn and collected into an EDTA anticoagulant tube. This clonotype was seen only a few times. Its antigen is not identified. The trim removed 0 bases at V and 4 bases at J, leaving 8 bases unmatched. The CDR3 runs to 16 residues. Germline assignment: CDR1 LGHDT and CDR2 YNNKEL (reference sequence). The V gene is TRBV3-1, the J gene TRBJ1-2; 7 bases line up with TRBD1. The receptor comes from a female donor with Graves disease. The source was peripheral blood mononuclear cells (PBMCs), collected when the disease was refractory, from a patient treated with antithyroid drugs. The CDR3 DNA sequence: TGTGCCAGCAGCCAAGACCCGGGACAGCAAGCCTATGGCTACACCTTC. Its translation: CASSQDPGQQAYGYTF.